Here is one T cell receptor (beta chain) with its context. V shed 1 base and J 4 bases; nucleotides not matched to a gene: 3. CDR3 length: 15 residues. Germline V gene data show CDR1 as KGHSH and CDR2 as LQKENI. This sample stems from a study of blood T cell repertoires in COVID-19. Background on the study: The samples span acute and convalescent COVID-19 from the United States, Italy and Spain. From T cells, B-cell-depleted T cells, or PBMCs came the material, which was cDNA or gDNA.

In the study's own analysis: The assay estimated nucleated cells by amplifying reference gene primers. The repertoire was sequenced with immunoSEQ multiplex PCR; TCRdb's copy has only in-frame clones and lacks some. That table furnishes V, J and clone size, whereas the DNA furnished D and trimming. The repertoire holds about 88,000 clones, with more than 75% as singletons. The chain links TRBV18 to TRBJ2-2; 7 bases fit TRBD2. This TCR was sampled from a human donor in a cohort sampled during active COVID-19. Source material: peripheral blood. The CDR3 DNA reads TGTGCCAGCTCACCACGGGGGGGGACCACCGGGGAGCTGTTTTTT. It translates to CASSPRGGTTGELFF.